This is a list of T cell receptor beta chains from one sample in a study of blood T cell repertoires in COVID-19. The repertoire was sequenced with immunoSEQ multiplex PCR; TCRdb's copy has only in-frame clones and lacks some. The table lists about 64,000 clones, roughly 88% of them singletons. The sequenced sample consisted of peripheral blood. These receptors came from a woman aged 55-70 years with COVID-19, enrolled during active disease. Each CDR3 is given with its conserved first and last residue. A D gene is named only where the DNA matches it firmly. A clone size is listed for some rows: how often the clone was seen (once, few, many), or a class if it is expanded.

clone size: -
J gene: TRBJ2-1
V gene: TRBV3-1/TRBV3-2
D gene: TRBD2
CDR3 protein: CASSQLPPSVAGFSYNEQFF
CDR3 DNA: TGTGCCAGCAGCCAATTGCCCCCCTCGGTAGCGGGTTTCTCCTACAATGAGCAGTTCTTC

clone size: -
J gene: TRBJ2-3
V gene: TRBV29-1
D gene: TRBD1
CDR3 protein: CSVETGAGTDTQYF
CDR3 DNA: TGCAGCGTAGAGACAGGGGCCGGGACAGATACGCAGTATTTT

clone size: -
J gene: TRBJ2-7
V gene: TRBV25-1
D gene: TRBD1
CDR3 protein: CASNDEGTGDAYEQYF
CDR3 DNA: TGTGCCAGCAACGACGAAGGGACAGGGGACGCCTACGAGCAGTACTTC

clone size: -
J gene: TRBJ2-2
V gene: TRBV20-1
D gene: -
CDR3 protein: CSASLGGTVTGELFF
CDR3 DNA: TGCAGTGCTAGTCTTGGGGGGACGGTCACCGGGGAGCTGTTTTTT

clone size: -
J gene: TRBJ1-4
V gene: TRBV9
D gene: TRBD1
CDR3 protein: CASSAGQGRLFF
CDR3 DNA: TGTGCCAGCAGCGCCGGACAGGGGAGGCTGTTTTTT

clone size: -
J gene: TRBJ2-7
V gene: TRBV7-2
D gene: -
CDR3 protein: CASSLVPYEQYF
CDR3 DNA: TGTGCCAGCAGCTTAGTCCCATACGAGCAGTACTTC

clone size: -
J gene: TRBJ2-3
V gene: TRBV2
D gene: -
CDR3 protein: CASSEYSGDITDTQYF
CDR3 DNA: TGTGCCAGCAGTGAATATTCAGGGGATATCACAGATACGCAGTATTTT

clone size: -
J gene: TRBJ1-2
V gene: TRBV6-1
D gene: -
CDR3 protein: CASSEKPGPRIGYTF
CDR3 DNA: TGTGCCAGCAGTGAGAAGCCTGGCCCGCGGATAGGCTACACCTTC

clone size: -
J gene: TRBJ2-1
V gene: TRBV29-1
D gene: TRBD1
CDR3 protein: CSVDRGLRGEQFF
CDR3 DNA: TGCAGCGTCGACAGGGGGCTTAGAGGTGAGCAGTTCTTC

clone size: -
J gene: TRBJ1-6
V gene: TRBV6-6
D gene: -
CDR3 protein: CASTPRTPVSPLHF
CDR3 DNA: TGTGCCAGCACCCCCCGGACACCGGTGTCACCCCTCCACTTT

clone size: few
J gene: TRBJ1-1
V gene: TRBV18
D gene: -
CDR3 protein: CASSTSDFNTEAFF
CDR3 DNA: TGTGCCAGCTCCACTTCCGACTTTAACACTGAAGCTTTCTTT

clone size: -
J gene: TRBJ2-3
V gene: TRBV3-1/TRBV3-2
D gene: -
CDR3 protein: CASSQDSSTDTQYF
CDR3 DNA: TGTGCCAGCAGCCAAGATTCTAGCACAGATACGCAGTATTTT

clone size: -
J gene: TRBJ1-4
V gene: TRBV28
D gene: TRBD1
CDR3 protein: CASSLGTGVNEKLFF
CDR3 DNA: TGTGCCAGCAGTTTAGGGACAGGGGTGAATGAAAAACTGTTTTTT

clone size: -
J gene: TRBJ2-3
V gene: TRBV19
D gene: TRBD2
CDR3 protein: CASSIGSGGTTDTQYF
CDR3 DNA: TGTGCCAGTAGTATAGGGAGCGGGGGGACCACAGATACGCAGTATTTT

clone size: -
J gene: TRBJ2-1
V gene: TRBV3-1/TRBV3-2
D gene: -
CDR3 protein: CASSQYGLAGEQFF
CDR3 DNA: TGTGCCAGCAGCCAATATGGATTAGCCGGTGAGCAGTTCTTC

clone size: -
J gene: TRBJ2-1
V gene: TRBV29-1
D gene: TRBD2
CDR3 protein: CSVVGLAGSPYNEQFF
CDR3 DNA: TGCAGCGTTGTGGGACTAGCGGGGTCTCCATACAATGAGCAGTTCTTC

clone size: -
J gene: TRBJ1-3
V gene: TRBV9
D gene: TRBD1
CDR3 protein: CASSGVGDRERAGNTIYF
CDR3 DNA: TGTGCCAGCAGCGGAGTAGGGGACAGGGAGCGGGCTGGAAACACCATATATTTT

clone size: -
J gene: TRBJ1-6
V gene: TRBV6-5
D gene: -
CDR3 protein: CASSFRRGNSPLHF
CDR3 DNA: TGTGCCAGCAGTTTCCGACGGGGTAATTCACCCCTCCACTTT

clone size: -
J gene: TRBJ2-3
V gene: TRBV27
D gene: -
CDR3 protein: CASSRGSSTDTQYF
CDR3 DNA: TGTGCCAGCAGTCGGGGGTCTAGCACAGATACGCAGTATTTT

clone size: -
J gene: TRBJ2-1
V gene: TRBV4-1
D gene: -
CDR3 protein: CASSPRRESSYNEQFF
CDR3 DNA: TGCGCCAGCAGCCCCAGAAGGGAGAGCTCCTACAATGAGCAGTTCTTC

clone size: -
J gene: TRBJ2-6
V gene: TRBV10-3
D gene: -
CDR3 protein: CAISPRQARYSGANVLTF
CDR3 DNA: TGTGCCATCAGCCCCCGACAGGCCCGCTACTCTGGGGCCAACGTCCTGACTTTC

clone size: once
J gene: TRBJ2-1
V gene: TRBV5-6
D gene: TRBD2
CDR3 protein: CASSWGLAGGGSYNEQFF
CDR3 DNA: TGTGCCAGCAGCTGGGGACTAGCGGGAGGGGGGTCCTACAATGAGCAGTTCTTC

clone size: -
J gene: TRBJ1-1
V gene: TRBV30
D gene: TRBD1
CDR3 protein: CAWDPGQVATEAFF
CDR3 DNA: TGTGCCTGGGATCCGGGACAGGTAGCGACTGAAGCTTTCTTT

clone size: -
J gene: TRBJ2-1
V gene: TRBV10-3
D gene: -
CDR3 protein: CAISEQRLTNEQFF
CDR3 DNA: TGTGCCATCAGTGAGCAGCGACTCACCAATGAGCAGTTCTTC

clone size: -
J gene: TRBJ2-7
V gene: TRBV6-2/TRBV6-3
D gene: -
CDR3 protein: CASSYPGLYEQYF
CDR3 DNA: TGTGCCAGCAGTTACCCGGGACTCTACGAGCAGTACTTC

clone size: -
J gene: TRBJ2-7
V gene: TRBV6-6
D gene: -
CDR3 protein: CASSLENYEQYF
CDR3 DNA: TGTGCCAGCAGTTTGGAGAACTACGAGCAGTACTTC

clone size: -
J gene: TRBJ2-1
V gene: TRBV9
D gene: TRBD1
CDR3 protein: CASSGDSSEQFF
CDR3 DNA: TGTGCCAGCAGCGGGGACAGTTCGGAGCAGTTCTTC

clone size: -
J gene: TRBJ2-3
V gene: TRBV24-1
D gene: -
CDR3 protein: CATSDFGGPSTDTQYF
CDR3 DNA: TGTGCCACCAGTGATTTTGGGGGCCCTAGCACAGATACGCAGTATTTT

clone size: once
J gene: TRBJ2-5
V gene: TRBV7-2
D gene: -
CDR3 protein: CASKGWGGLESQYF
CDR3 DNA: TGTGCCAGCAAAGGGTGGGGGGGGCTGGAGTCCCAGTACTTC

clone size: -
J gene: TRBJ1-1
V gene: TRBV29-1
D gene: -
CDR3 protein: CSVEAWAMNTEAFF
CDR3 DNA: TGCAGCGTTGAGGCGTGGGCGATGAACACTGAAGCTTTCTTT

clone size: -
J gene: TRBJ1-2
V gene: TRBV19
D gene: -
CDR3 protein: CASSIRGATPHGYGYTF
CDR3 DNA: TGTGCCAGTAGTATTAGGGGTGCCACCCCCCACGGCTATGGCTACACCTTC

clone size: few
J gene: TRBJ1-3
V gene: TRBV29-1
D gene: -
CDR3 protein: CSGRTDPGNTIYF
CDR3 DNA: TGCAGCGGTCGGACAGACCCTGGAAACACCATATATTTT

clone size: -
J gene: TRBJ1-1
V gene: TRBV11-3
D gene: -
CDR3 protein: CASSLGGFRTEAFF
CDR3 DNA: TGTGCCAGCAGCTTAGGGGGCTTTCGGACTGAAGCTTTCTTT

clone size: -
J gene: TRBJ2-2
V gene: TRBV5-5
D gene: -
CDR3 protein: CASSFSQGANTGELFF
CDR3 DNA: TGTGCCAGCAGCTTTTCACAGGGCGCGAACACCGGGGAGCTGTTTTTT

clone size: -
J gene: TRBJ2-7
V gene: TRBV5-6
D gene: -
CDR3 protein: CASSLPGDYEQYF
CDR3 DNA: TGTGCCAGCAGCTTGCCCGGGGACTACGAGCAGTACTTC

clone size: once
J gene: TRBJ2-3
V gene: TRBV28
D gene: TRBD1
CDR3 protein: CASSPAGTGDRWTQYF
CDR3 DNA: TGTGCCAGCAGTCCGGCCGGGACAGGGGACAGGTGGACGCAGTATTTT

clone size: -
J gene: TRBJ1-4
V gene: TRBV4-1
D gene: TRBD1
CDR3 protein: CASSPAGQRNEKLFF
CDR3 DNA: TGCGCCAGCAGCCCCGCGGGACAGAGGAATGAAAAACTGTTTTTT